These 15 T cell receptor beta chains originate from one sample sequenced in a study of T cell repertoires in cytomegalovirus infection. TCRdb itself ran the reads through MiXCR, one entry per CDR3 protein. The sample lists approximately 190,000 distinct CDR3 sequences, 8% to 10% occurring once. Input material: PBMCs. Receptors were obtained from a human donor in good health (CMV status not recorded). Some clones in this sample may be carry-over from other donors' samples.

There are a few counts of this clonotype. The chain combines TRBV18 with TRBJ1-1; a possible D gene is TRBD1 (5 bases). The V and J ends lost 1 base and 5 bases respectively, with 14 bases between them. Per germline, CDR1 KGHSH and CDR2 LQKENI. The CDR3 loop spans 15 amino acids. The DNA for the CDR3 is TGTGCCAGCTCACCACTCAGGGAAGGTGGGACTGAAGCTTTCTTT. Protein: CASSPLREGGTEAFF.

This clonotype was found many times. V and J are TRBV7-2 and TRBJ2-5, with 8 bases matching TRBD1. V dropped 1 base and J dropped 4; count of bases not matched to a gene: 5. CDR3 length equals 15 residues. Germline CDR1 SGHTA, CDR2 FQGNSA. CDR3 in amino acids: CASSLGQGAGETQYF. CDR3 DNA sequence: TGTGCCAGCAGCTTAGGGCAGGGGGCCGGAGAGACCCAGTACTTC.

In its sample, this clonotype was seen many times. The V and J genes are TRBV4-3 and TRBJ2-3; D may be TRBD2 (6 bases). The germline gives CDR1 LGHNA, CDR2 YSLEER. Deletions cut 0 bases from V and 2 bases from J, with 12 bases between. CDR3 length equals 16 residues. The CDR3 sequence: CASSQDSAGLTDTQYF. The CDR3 DNA reads as TGCGCCAGCAGCCAAGATTCAGCGGGCCTCACAGATACGCAGTATTTT.

This clonotype showed up many times. The chain has TRBV12-3 or TRBV12-4 and TRBJ2-6, with 8 nucleotides matching TRBD1. Trimming at V came to 5 bases and at J to 0 bases, leaving 9 bases not matched to a gene. This CDR3 region has 18 residues. DNA of the CDR3: TGTGCCAGCAGTAAAACCGGGACAGGCCGCTCTGGGGCCAACGTCCTGACTTTC. This gives the protein CASSKTGTGRSGANVLTF.

This clonotype was seen ten or more times. CDR3 sequence reads: CATSRSRLDNSPLHF. For the CDR3, the DNA is TGTGCCACCAGCAGATCACGACTGGATAATTCACCCCTCCACTTT. This chain joins TRBV15 and TRBJ1-6; no firm D call. The CDR3 spans 15 residues. The germline V gene encodes CDR1 LNHNV and CDR2 YYDKDF (reference sequence). V was pared by 2 bases and J by 5 bases, with 10 bases between.

The chain has TRBV6-1 and TRBJ1-6, with D possibly matching TRBD1 (5 bases). Trimming shortened V by 0 bases and J by 7 bases, and 10 bases separated the two germline ends. Germline V gene lookup returns CDR1 MNHNS and CDR2 SASEGT. CDR3 length: 15 residues. CDR3 nucleotides: TGTGCCAGCAGTGAAGCGCCTAAGGGGAATTCACCCCTCCACTTT. Amino acid sequence: CASSEAPKGNSPLHF.

In its sample, this clonotype was seen a few times. This chain uses TRBV7-3 with TRBJ2-3, with 10 nucleotides matching TRBD2. The CDR3 loop spans 15 amino acids. V was clipped by 8 bases and J by 6 bases; unmatched bases: 11. Germline V gene lookup returns CDR1 SGHTA and CDR2 FQGTGA. The CDR3 DNA reads as TGTGCCAGCCGACGCGGACTAGCGGAGCGGGATACGCAGTATTTT. Amino acids: CASRRGLAERDTQYF.

This clonotype has more than one count but fewer than ten. This chain joins TRBV20-1 and TRBJ2-2, with 10 bases that match TRBD2. J gave up 0 bases and V 2 bases, and 3 bases lay outside the gene matches. From germline, CDR1 is DFQATT and CDR2 SNEGSKA (reference sequence). This CDR3 comprises 16 residues. In nucleotides, the CDR3 is TGCAGTGCTAGATCCGGGACTAGCGCGAACACCGGGGAGCTGTTTTTT. Encoded protein: CSARSGTSANTGELFF.

This chain joins TRBV2 and TRBJ1-3; no clear D gene. There are 15 residues in the CDR3. The V gene's germline CDR1 is SNHLY and CDR2 FYNNEI. V lost 1 base and J lost 2, with 9 bases in between. CDR3 in DNA: TGTGCCAGCAGTGAAGGGGCAGGCACTGGAAACACCATATATTTT. Translated: CASSEGAGTGNTIYF. The full variable domain, completed using reference TRBV2 and TRBJ1-3, is EPEVTQTPSHQVTQMGQEVILRCVPISNHLYFYWYRQILGQKVEFLVSFYNNEISEKSEIFDDQFSVERPDGSNFTLKIRSTKLEDSAMYFCASSEGAGTGNTIYFGEGSWLTVV.

This clonotype was recorded many times. The CDR3 DNA is TGTGCCAGCAGCTTCGCAAATCGACAGGGGACTAGCTCTGGAAACACCATATATTTT. Its protein product is CASSFANRQGTSSGNTIYF. The J gene is TRBJ1-3, the V gene TRBV7-9; TRBD1 matches at 8 bases. Germline-derived CDR1 and CDR2 are SEHNR and FQNEAQ (reference sequence). V lost 3 bases and J lost 0; bases outside the gene matches: 13. This CDR3 region has 19 residues.

The V and J genes are TRBV6-2 or TRBV6-3 and TRBJ2-1; the D gene is possibly TRBD2 (5 bases). This CDR3 is 16 amino acids long. From germline, CDR1 is MNHEY and CDR2 SVGEGT. V was cut by 2 bases and J by 0 bases, with 11 bases left in between. The CDR3 DNA sequence: TGTGCCAGCAGTTACACGGACGGAGGCTCCTACAATGAGCAGTTCTTC. Translated: CASSYTDGGSYNEQFF.

This clonotype was observed many times. The chain carries TRBV11-2 and TRBJ2-1; 14 bases are a match to TRBD2. The CDR3 covers 16 residues. The V segment lost 4 bases and the J segment 6 bases; nucleotides outside the gene matches: 5. Germline-derived CDR1 and CDR2 are SGHAT and FQNNGV. CDR3 protein: CASSSATSGGANEQFF. The CDR3 nucleotides read TGTGCCAGCAGCTCAGCGACTAGCGGGGGGGCCAATGAGCAGTTCTTC.

This clonotype occurred many times. The J gene is TRBJ1-6, the V gene TRBV7-6, with 8 positions matching TRBD1. The CDR3 sequence is 17 residues long. Germline loops: CDR1 SGHVS, CDR2 FNYEAQ. After removal of 4 bases from V and 7 bases from J, the junction contained 12 bases not matched to a gene. CDR3 DNA: TGTGCCAGCAGCTCCGGGACCGGGACAGGCCAAAATTCACCCCTCCACTTT. This gives the protein CASSSGTGTGQNSPLHF.

J is TRBJ1-1 and V is TRBV20-1; D remains ambiguous. The CDR3 runs 11 residues. Germline CDR1 is DFQATT and CDR2 is SNEGSKA (reference sequence). V lost 0 bases and J lost 6, with 5 bases in between. In DNA form, the CDR3 reads TGCAGTGCTAGAGATCTTGCTGAAGCTTTCTTT. Protein: CSARDLAEAFF.

This clonotype showed up just a few times. The CDR3 sequence is CASSFSGVLAGQHNEQFF. The DNA of the CDR3 is TGTGCCAGCAGTTTCTCTGGGGTTCTAGCGGGCCAACACAATGAGCAGTTCTTC. The chain uses TRBV27 and TRBJ2-1; TRBD2 aligns across 8 bases. This CDR3 contains 18 residues. From germline, CDR1 is MNHEY and CDR2 SMNVEV (reference sequence). With V trimmed by 3 bases and J by 5 bases, 15 bases remained unmatched.